The present T cell receptor beta chain was sequenced within a study of cytomegalovirus exposure and HLA in healthy donors. This clone was seen a single time. The antigen is not known. PCR primers comprised 60 Vbeta and 13 Jbeta primers. Measured with immunoSEQ multiplex PCR; TCRdb has only the in-frame clones, and not every one. The sample includes tens of thousands of clones, more than 70% of them seen just once. Study results and limitations: It emerged from a later analysis that several of the most significant clusters appeared to be linked to common viral pathogens. A later analysis reportedly identified an Asian-associated ancestry cluster as carrying fewer N-insertions than the approximately 730-donor mean. Rarity characterized most TCR sequences, yet some public TCRs appeared in many donors. Among immune exposure information, only CMV serostatus was available.

The CDR3 totals 12 residues. Germline V CDR1 and CDR2: MDHEN, SYDVKM. V was cut by 5 bases and J by 8 bases, with 12 bases left in between. The chain recombines TRBV28 with TRBJ1-2; tentatively, D is TRBD1 (5 bases). The sequence was obtained from a young man in good health and CMV-seropositive. The source material was PBMCs. CDR3 nucleotides: TGTGCCAGCAGTCTCACGACAGCCGGCTACACCTTC. Amino acids: CASSLTTAGYTF.